This TCR beta chain is from a study of T cell changes during pregnancy in multiple sclerosis. Sequencing was performed with immunoSEQ multiplex PCR; in TCRdb, only in-frame clones are kept and a portion is missing. The sample holds about 96,000 clones, around 92% seen once. This receptor was taken from a female donor with multiple sclerosis, enrolled in a pregnancy study. The sample in question was peripheral blood, obtained in the first trimester of pregnancy.

CDR3 nucleotides: TGTGCCAGCAGCTTAACCAGGGAGGGGCAGTACTTC. Translation gives CASSLTREGQYF. The chain joins TRBV7-9 to TRBJ2-7; TRBD2 aligns across 7 bases. This CDR3 contains 12 residues. Germline lookup yields CDR1 SEHNR and CDR2 FQNEAQ (reference sequence). The ends lost 2 bases at V and 9 bases at J; junction bases unmatched: 4.